What follows are 2 T cell receptor beta chains derived from one specimen sequenced in a study of response to subunit inactivated influenza vaccine. MiXCR, applied by TCRdb to the RT-PCR reads, yields one record per CDR3 protein. In the table there are about 570,000 distinct CDR3 sequences, approximately 10% of which are singletons. These sequences were also reported in another study, on T cells expressing NK-cell markers. That paper notes: Production of TCR beta cDNA relied on 5'RACE template switching with UMIs.

The sequenced sample was PBMCs from blood, obtained on the day of vaccination. The receptors derive from a man aged 50 to 59 who received an inactivated influenza vaccine.

J is TRBJ1-1 and V is TRBV12-3 or TRBV12-4; D ambiguous. The germline V and J ends were trimmed by 6 bases and 10 bases, with 15 bases remaining between them. The CDR3 has 12 residues. The CDR3 loop reads CASSPSGFLAFF. The CDR3 DNA reads as TGTGCCAGCAGCCCCTCGGGTTTTTTAGCTTTCTTT.

This clonotype was seen repeatedly, ten times or more. The chain has TRBV28 and TRBJ2-7; D is ambiguous. This CDR3 is 14 amino acids long. V was trimmed by 5 bases and J by 4 bases, leaving 15 bases between them. CDR1 and CDR2 (germline): MDHEN, SYDVKM. CDR3 nucleotides: TGTGCCAGCAGTCTTCATCCCGCCCGGTACGAGCAGTACTTC. This gives the protein CASSLHPARYEQYF.